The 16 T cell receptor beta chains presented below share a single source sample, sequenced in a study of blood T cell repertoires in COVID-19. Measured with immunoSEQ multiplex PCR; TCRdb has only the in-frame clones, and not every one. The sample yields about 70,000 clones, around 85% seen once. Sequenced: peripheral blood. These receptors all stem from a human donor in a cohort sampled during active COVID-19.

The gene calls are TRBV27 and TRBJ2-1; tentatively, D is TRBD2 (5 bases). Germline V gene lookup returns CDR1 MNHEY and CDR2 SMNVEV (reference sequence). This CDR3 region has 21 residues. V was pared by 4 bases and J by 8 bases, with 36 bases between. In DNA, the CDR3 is TGTGCCAGCAGTTCAATACACCCCGGCGAATCGGGGTGGGGTGGGTTGGATGAGCAGTTCTTC. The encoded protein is CASSSIHPGESGWGGLDEQFF.

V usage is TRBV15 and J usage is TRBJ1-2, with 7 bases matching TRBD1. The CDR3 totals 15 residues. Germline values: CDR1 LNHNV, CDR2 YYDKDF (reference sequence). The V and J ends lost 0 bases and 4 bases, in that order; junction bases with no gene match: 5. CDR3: CATSREMTGRYGYTF. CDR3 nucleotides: TGTGCCACCAGCAGAGAGATGACAGGGCGCTATGGCTACACCTTC.

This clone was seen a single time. As DNA, the CDR3 is TGTGCCAGCAGACAGACAGGGGGCTATGGCTACACCTTC. Encoded protein: CASRQTGGYGYTF. The J gene is TRBJ1-2, the V gene TRBV7-2; TRBD1 agrees at 9 bases. The germline V gene encodes CDR1 SGHTA and CDR2 FQGNSA. Trimming cost V 6 bases and J 4 bases; bases outside gene matches: 3. This CDR3 contains 13 residues.

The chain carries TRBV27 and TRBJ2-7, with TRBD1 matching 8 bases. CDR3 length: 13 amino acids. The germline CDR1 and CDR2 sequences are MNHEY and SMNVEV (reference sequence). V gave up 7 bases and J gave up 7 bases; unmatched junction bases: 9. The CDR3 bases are TGTGCCAGCATTTCGTGGACAGGGAATGAGCAGTACTTC. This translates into CASISWTGNEQYF.

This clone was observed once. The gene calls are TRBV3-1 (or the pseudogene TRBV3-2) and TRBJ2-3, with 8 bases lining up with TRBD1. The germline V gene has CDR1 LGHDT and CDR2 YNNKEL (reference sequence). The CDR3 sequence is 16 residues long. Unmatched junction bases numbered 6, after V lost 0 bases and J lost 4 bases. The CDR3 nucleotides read TGTGCCAGCAGCCAAGAACAGATACAGGGGGCAGATACGCAGTATTTT. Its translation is CASSQEQIQGADTQYF.

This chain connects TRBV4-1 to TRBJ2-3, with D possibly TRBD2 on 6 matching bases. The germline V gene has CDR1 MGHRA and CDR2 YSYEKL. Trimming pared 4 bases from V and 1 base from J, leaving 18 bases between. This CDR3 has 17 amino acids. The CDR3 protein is CASSRLFGGRGTDTQYF. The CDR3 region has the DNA TGCGCCAGCAGCCGTCTTTTCGGGGGACGAGGCACAGATACGCAGTATTTT.

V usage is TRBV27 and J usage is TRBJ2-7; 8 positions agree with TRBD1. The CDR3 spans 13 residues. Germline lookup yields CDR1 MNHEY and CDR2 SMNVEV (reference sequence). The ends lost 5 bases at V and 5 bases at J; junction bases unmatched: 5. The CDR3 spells CASSPGQGDEQYF. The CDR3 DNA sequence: TGTGCCAGCAGTCCCGGACAGGGAGACGAGCAGTACTTC.

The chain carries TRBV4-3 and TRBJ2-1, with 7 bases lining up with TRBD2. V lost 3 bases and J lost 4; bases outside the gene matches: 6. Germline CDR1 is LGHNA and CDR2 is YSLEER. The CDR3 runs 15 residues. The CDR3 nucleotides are TGCGCCAGCAGCCACGGGGGGAGCGGGTACAATGAGCAGTTCTTC. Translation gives CASSHGGSGYNEQFF.

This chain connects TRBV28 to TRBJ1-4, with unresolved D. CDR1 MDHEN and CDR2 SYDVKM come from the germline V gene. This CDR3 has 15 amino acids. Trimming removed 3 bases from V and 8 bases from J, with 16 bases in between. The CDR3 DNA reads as TGTGCCAGCAGTTTTGGCGGCCGAACCGGCGAAAAACTGTTTTTT. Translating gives CASSFGGRTGEKLFF.

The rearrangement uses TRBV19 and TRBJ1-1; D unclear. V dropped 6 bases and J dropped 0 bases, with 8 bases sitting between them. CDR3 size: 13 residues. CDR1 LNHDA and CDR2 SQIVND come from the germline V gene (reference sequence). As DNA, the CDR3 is TGTGCCAGTAGGCCGAACATGAACACTGAAGCTTTCTTT. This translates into CASRPNMNTEAFF.

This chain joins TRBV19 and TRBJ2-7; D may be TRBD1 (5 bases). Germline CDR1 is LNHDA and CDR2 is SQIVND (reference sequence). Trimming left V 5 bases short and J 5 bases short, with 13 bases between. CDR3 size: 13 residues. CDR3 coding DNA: TGTGCCAGTAGTCGGCAGGGTGGGCACGAGCAGTACTTC. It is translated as CASSRQGGHEQYF.

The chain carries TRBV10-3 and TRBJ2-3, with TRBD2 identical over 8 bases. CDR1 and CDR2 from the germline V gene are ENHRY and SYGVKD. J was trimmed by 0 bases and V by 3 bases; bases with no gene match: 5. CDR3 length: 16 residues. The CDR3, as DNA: TGTGCCATCAGTGACGGGGGGGGAACTAGCACAGATACGCAGTATTTT. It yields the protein CAISDGGGTSTDTQYF.

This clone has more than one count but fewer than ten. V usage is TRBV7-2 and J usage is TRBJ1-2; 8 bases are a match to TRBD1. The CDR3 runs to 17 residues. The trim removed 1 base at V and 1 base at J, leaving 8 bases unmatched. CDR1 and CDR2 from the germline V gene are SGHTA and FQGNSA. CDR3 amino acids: CASSLETRRGLNYGYTF. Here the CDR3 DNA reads TGTGCCAGCAGCTTAGAAACGCGCAGGGGGCTTAACTATGGCTACACCTTC.

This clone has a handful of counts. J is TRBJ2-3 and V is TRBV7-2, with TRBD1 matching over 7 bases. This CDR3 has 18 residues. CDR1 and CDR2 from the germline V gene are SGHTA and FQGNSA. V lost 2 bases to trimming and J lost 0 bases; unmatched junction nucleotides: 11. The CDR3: CASSLMALGTVSTDTQYF. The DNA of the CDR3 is TGTGCCAGCAGCTTAATGGCCCTCGGGACAGTTAGCACAGATACGCAGTATTTT.

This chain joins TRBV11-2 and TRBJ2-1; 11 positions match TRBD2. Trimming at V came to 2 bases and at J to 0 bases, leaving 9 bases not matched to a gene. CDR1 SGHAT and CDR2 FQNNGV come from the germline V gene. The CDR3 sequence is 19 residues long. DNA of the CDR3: TGTGCCAGCAGCTTACGCCTAGCGGGGGGACGAAGCTCCTACAATGAGCAGTTCTTC. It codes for CASSLRLAGGRSSYNEQFF.

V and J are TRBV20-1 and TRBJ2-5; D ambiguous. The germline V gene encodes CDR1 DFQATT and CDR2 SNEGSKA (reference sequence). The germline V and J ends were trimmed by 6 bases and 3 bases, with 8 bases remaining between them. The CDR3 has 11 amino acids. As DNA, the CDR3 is TGCAGTGCCAACCTAAAAGAGACCCAGTACTTC. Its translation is CSANLKETQYF.